The 31 T cell receptor beta chains below were found in one sample sequenced in a study of T cells in Graves' hyperthyroidism and ophthalmopathy. TCR beta CDR3 region amplification was performed from RNA transcripts. The TCR CDR3 first-round RT-PCR relied on the HTBI primer set. TCRdb processed the multiplex PCR reads anew with MiXCR; each CDR3 protein has one entry. The data show about 300,000 distinct CDR3 sequences, approximately 16% seen once. Source material: blood. These receptors originate from a young man with Graves' hyperthyroidism.

This clonotype appeared many times. The chain links TRBV20-1 to TRBJ2-7; D perhaps matches TRBD2 (6 bases). Trimming shortened V by 4 bases and J by 3 bases, and 10 bases separated the two germline ends. Germline-derived CDR1 and CDR2 are DFQATT and SNEGSKA (reference sequence). The CDR3 extends over 12 amino acids. This CDR3 is CSAKEGVYEQYF. The CDR3 coding sequence is TGCAGTGCTAAGGAGGGAGTCTACGAGCAGTACTTC.

This clonotype appeared many times. This chain links TRBV5-1 with TRBJ2-1, with TRBD2 as a possible D gene (6 bases). V shed 0 bases and J shed 10 bases, with 8 bases lying between them. Germline values: CDR1 SGHRS, CDR2 YFSETQ. This CDR3 is 12 amino acids long. The CDR3 DNA reads as TGCGCCAGCAGCTTGGGACTAGAGGAGCAGTTCTTC. This encodes CASSLGLEEQFF.

There are many counts of this clonotype. The V call is TRBV7-2, the J call TRBJ2-7, with D perhaps being TRBD1 or TRBD2 (5 bases each). The CDR3 covers 14 residues. The V and J ends lost 4 bases and 3 bases respectively, with 13 bases between them. CDR1 and CDR2 from the germline V gene are SGHTA and FQGNSA. CDR3 amino acids: CASSSPGTLYEQYF. The CDR3 DNA follows: TGTGCCAGCAGCTCTCCCGGGACGCTCTACGAGCAGTACTTC.

This clonotype was counted a few times. The gene calls are TRBV4-1 and TRBJ2-3; D is unclear. Germline CDR1 is MGHRA and CDR2 is YSYEKL. This CDR3 contains 14 residues. V lost 0 bases to trimming and J lost 0 bases, with 4 bases between them. CDR3 protein: CASSQDQSTDTQYF. The CDR3 DNA sequence: TGCGCCAGCAGCCAAGATCAGAGCACAGATACGCAGTATTTT.

In its sample, this clonotype was seen a few times. V usage is TRBV20-1 and J usage is TRBJ2-1; 14 bases match TRBD2. Losses at the gene ends were 0 bases for V and 6 bases for J; bases not matched to a gene: 22. The CDR3 is made up of 22 amino acids. Germline CDR1 reads DFQATT; CDR2 reads SNEGSKA (reference sequence). CDR3 DNA sequence: TGCAGTGCTAGAGATCTGAATCGGAAGACTAGCGGGAGGGCCGCTCTTGGCAATGAGCAGTTCTTC. Translation gives CSARDLNRKTSGRAALGNEQFF.

A remark on this clonotype: A read error may be the cause here, since a much bigger clone is one base away. The chain couples TRBV18 to TRBJ2-1, with D unresolved. The ends were cut back, 1 base at V and 7 bases at J, with 2 bases in the middle. The germline V gene encodes CDR1 KGHSH and CDR2 LQKENI. This CDR3 contains 11 residues. The CDR3 here is CASSPQNEQFF. CDR3 in DNA: TGTGCCAGCTCACCACAGAATGAGCAGTTCTTC.

This clonotype occurred a few times. The CDR3 region is CASSSLAGVGTGELFF. The CDR3 nucleotides are TGCGCCAGCAGCTCCCTAGCGGGAGTAGGGACCGGGGAGCTGTTTTTT. This chain connects TRBV5-1 to TRBJ2-2; 10 bases are shared with TRBD2. With V trimmed by 3 bases and J by 5 bases, 7 bases remained unmatched. This CDR3 is 16 amino acids long. Germline CDR1 is SGHRS and CDR2 is YFSETQ.

This clonotype appeared many times. This rearrangement joins TRBV20-1 to TRBJ2-5; D ambiguous. This CDR3 region has 13 residues. V shed 1 base and J shed 1 base, with 7 bases lying between them. The germline V gene has CDR1 DFQATT and CDR2 SNEGSKA (reference sequence). The CDR3: CSARAEIQETQYF. For the CDR3, the DNA is TGCAGTGCTAGAGCGGAGATCCAAGAGACCCAGTACTTC.

The V gene is TRBV12-3 or TRBV12-4, the J gene TRBJ2-4; a weak D match, TRBD1 (5 bases). Between the trimmed V and J ends, which lost 7 bases and 0 bases, there was a span of 13 bases. The CDR3 runs to 15 residues. As DNA, the CDR3 is TGTGCCAGCACCAGGACAAGCCTAGCCAAAAACATTCAGTACTTC. Encoded protein: CASTRTSLAKNIQYF.

In this sample, this clonotype turned up a few times. The genes are TRBV5-1 and TRBJ2-7; 9 bases match TRBD2. Looked up from germline, CDR1 is SGHRS and CDR2 is YFSETQ. The junction had 16 bases not matched to a gene; V was cut back by 0 bases and J by 3 bases. The CDR3 loop spans 19 amino acids. CDR3 protein: CASSLGPGDGLAGFYEQYF. The CDR3 coding sequence is TGCGCCAGCAGCTTGGGACCCGGGGATGGTCTAGCGGGGTTCTACGAGCAGTACTTC.

This clonotype was seen at least ten times. V is TRBV11-3 and J is TRBJ2-1; either TRBD1 or TRBD2 may fit D (5 bases each). Trimming cost V 1 base and J 10 bases, with 8 bases left between them. Germline V gives CDR1 SGHNT, CDR2 YENEEA. The CDR3 loop spans 12 amino acids. This CDR3 is CASSLGGTEQFF. The CDR3, as DNA: TGTGCCAGCAGCTTAGGGGGGACGGAGCAGTTCTTC.

There are a few counts of this clonotype. The chain recombines TRBV7-9 with TRBJ1-4; TRBD1 is a possible D gene (5 bases). The length of the CDR3 is 14 residues. CDR1 SEHNR and CDR2 FQNEAQ come from the germline V gene (reference sequence). V lost 5 bases and J 5 bases, leaving 12 bases between the germline ends. The CDR3 DNA sequence: TGTGCCAGCAGCGACCCGCGGGACAATGAAAAACTGTTTTTT. This sequence encodes CASSDPRDNEKLFF.

This clonotype showed up just a few times. The chain combines TRBV27 with TRBJ1-6, with D possibly TRBD1 on 5 matching bases. The length of the CDR3 is 14 residues. Germline loops: CDR1 MNHEY, CDR2 SMNVEV (reference sequence). Trimming took off 3 bases at V and 11 bases at J, with 14 bases between the two ends. CDR3 loop: CASSFRESGAPLHF. DNA of the CDR3: TGTGCCAGCAGTTTCAGGGAGTCGGGTGCACCCCTCCACTTT.

The chain links TRBV10-2 to TRBJ1-2, with 10 bases aligning to TRBD1. This CDR3 region has 13 residues. Germline V gene data show CDR1 as WSHSY and CDR2 as SAAADI. Trimming took 2 bases from V and 8 from J; bases not matched to a gene: 2. CDR3 nucleotides: TGCGCCAGCAGTGAGGACAGGGGGCGCGGCTACACCTTC. Protein: CASSEDRGRGYTF.

This clonotype was counted between two and nine times. The rearrangement uses TRBV20-1 and TRBJ2-5; the D is unclear. The germline gives CDR1 DFQATT, CDR2 SNEGSKA (reference sequence). The V end was cut by 5 bases, the J end by 5 bases, with 30 bases between. The length of the CDR3 is 18 residues. The CDR3 sequence is CSAPLGAVGPIFGETQYF. The CDR3 DNA sequence: TGCAGTGCTCCCTTGGGCGCGGTAGGACCGATTTTTGGGGAGACCCAGTACTTC.

This clonotype was found many times. The gene calls are TRBV3-1 and TRBJ2-7; D remains ambiguous. Germline V lookup: CDR1 LGHDT, CDR2 YNNKEL (reference sequence). The V and J ends lost 1 base and 2 bases respectively, with 6 bases between them. This CDR3 has 13 amino acids. The CDR3: CASSQAGPYEQYF. CDR3 DNA: TGTGCCAGCAGCCAAGCCGGGCCCTACGAGCAGTACTTC.

This clonotype was detected only once. The CDR3 here is CANRGPRDGPYGYTF. As DNA, the CDR3 is TGTGCCAACAGGGGCCCCCGGGACGGCCCTTATGGCTACACCTTC. This rearrangement joins TRBV28 to TRBJ1-2; 7 nucleotides line up with TRBD1. In germline, CDR1 is MDHEN, CDR2 SYDVKM. Trimming removed 10 bases from V and 5 bases from J; junction bases left unmatched: 16. This CDR3 region has 15 residues.

This clonotype showed up many times. V and J are TRBV5-5 and TRBJ2-3, with D possibly being TRBD1 or TRBD2 (5 bases each). The CDR3 spans 14 residues. The V gene lost 6 bases and the J gene lost 0 bases, with 11 bases spanning the gap. Per the germline V gene, CDR1 is SGHKS and CDR2 is YYEKEE (reference sequence). CDR3 amino acids: CASKRDVSTDTQYF. In nucleotides, the CDR3 is TGTGCCAGCAAAAGGGACGTTAGCACAGATACGCAGTATTTT.

This clonotype was seen repeatedly, ten times or more. V and J are TRBV5-1 and TRBJ2-6; no clear D. Germline V gene data show CDR1 as SGHRS and CDR2 as YFSETQ. V lost 4 bases, J lost 4 bases, and 15 bases lay in between. This CDR3 has 16 amino acids. This chain's CDR3 is CASSIGSSQGANVLTF. In nucleotides, the CDR3 is TGCGCCAGCAGCATAGGGTCTTCGCAGGGGGCCAACGTCCTGACTTTC.

This sequence joins TRBV4-2 and TRBJ2-2; D remains unclear. The germline V gene encodes CDR1 LGHNA and CDR2 YNFKEQ. Trimming took off 0 bases at V and 9 bases at J, with 2 bases between the two ends. There are 11 residues in the CDR3. For the CDR3, the DNA is TGTGCCAGCAGCCAAGAAAGGGAGCTGTTTTTT. As protein: CASSQERELFF.

This clonotype was found once. Relative to the germline gene, one junction end is altered; a read error may explain this. The genes are TRBV12-3 or TRBV12-4 and TRBJ1-2, with a tentative D call TRBD1 (6 bases). CDR3 length: 13 residues. CDR3 sequence: CTSSLPGGRGYTF. The CDR3 DNA reads TGTACCAGCAGCCTCCCCGGGGGGCGTGGCTACACCTTC.

This clonotype has a count of ten or more. The chain is built from TRBV6-1 and TRBJ2-7; D possibly corresponds to TRBD1 (5 bases). This CDR3 comprises 11 residues. V lost 6 bases and J lost 4, with 7 bases in between. Germline values: CDR1 MNHNS, CDR2 SASEGT. The CDR3 loop reads CASSRVYEQYF. CDR3 DNA: TGTGCCAGCAGCAGGGTGTACGAGCAGTACTTC.

This clonotype was found many times. The chain links TRBV2 to TRBJ2-1, with no clear D. Looked up from germline, CDR1 is SNHLY and CDR2 is FYNNEI. Trimming took 6 bases from V and 6 from J, leaving 15 bases between them. The CDR3 is 14 amino acids. CDR3 protein: CASSDLDLLNEQFF. The CDR3 nucleotides are TGTGCCAGCAGCGATCTTGACCTTCTCAATGAGCAGTTCTTC.

A few counts support this clonotype. This chain joins TRBV15 and TRBJ2-7, with 10 bases matching TRBD2. Per the germline V gene, CDR1 is LNHNV and CDR2 is YYDKDF (reference sequence). The ends lost 2 bases at V and 7 bases at J; junction bases unmatched: 5. The CDR3 runs to 14 residues. CDR3 loop: CATSRLAGVGEQYF. The CDR3 nucleotides read TGTGCCACCAGCAGACTAGCGGGAGTGGGGGAGCAGTACTTC.

V and J are TRBV5-6 and TRBJ2-1; TRBD2 agrees at 8 bases. Germline V gene sequence: CDR1 SGHDT, CDR2 YYEEEE. The CDR3 has 16 amino acids. With V trimmed by 4 bases and J by 4 bases, 10 bases remained unmatched. CDR3 nucleotide sequence: TGTGCCAGCAGCCTTAAACTAGCGGAGGAATACAATGAGCAGTTCTTC. Encoded protein: CASSLKLAEEYNEQFF.

This clonotype was seen at least ten times. The chain recombines TRBV28 with TRBJ1-6, with D unclear. V lost 8 bases to trimming and J lost 8 bases, with 13 bases between them. The V gene's germline CDR1 is MDHEN and CDR2 SYDVKM. CDR3 length equals 13 residues. CDR3 nucleotide sequence: TGTGCCAGCGGTGCGCGGACGGATTCACCCCTCCACTTT. Encoded protein: CASGARTDSPLHF.

This clonotype was seen ten or more times. One junction end disagrees with the germline gene, perhaps due to a read error. The V and J genes are TRBV2 and TRBJ2-5; perhaps TRBD2 as D (5 bases). Germline V lookup: CDR1 SNHLY, CDR2 FYNNEI. The CDR3 covers 14 residues. CDR3 coding DNA: TGTGCCCGCAGTGATGAGAGGGTTCGAGAGACCCAGTACTTC. Translating gives CARSDERVRETQYF.

The chain has TRBV20-1 and TRBJ1-1, with D hard to call. Germline V gene lookup returns CDR1 DFQATT and CDR2 SNEGSKA (reference sequence). Trimming left V 5 bases short and J 4 bases short, with 5 bases between. This CDR3 is built from 10 residues. DNA of the CDR3: TGCAGTGCTTTCAGCACTGAAGCTTTCTTT. It translates to CSAFSTEAFF.

The CDR3 DNA follows: TGTGCCAGCAGCCCCCGCGGCGGGGCTCAAGAGACCCAGTACTTC. It codes for CASSPRGGAQETQYF. This sequence joins TRBV9 and TRBJ2-5, with D perhaps matching TRBD2 (6 bases). The CDR3 loop spans 15 amino acids. V lost 4 bases and J lost 2, with 15 bases in between. Germline V gives CDR1 SGDLS, CDR2 YYNGEE.

The sample holds many counts of this clonotype. The chain has TRBV7-6 and TRBJ2-3, with TRBD2 as a possible D gene (5 bases). V dropped 5 bases and J dropped 2 bases, with 20 bases sitting between them. CDR1 is SGHVS and CDR2 is FNYEAQ in the germline V gene. The CDR3 covers 17 residues. CDR3 in amino acids: CASSTRTESALTDTQYF. The CDR3 DNA is TGTGCCAGCAGCACCAGGACTGAGTCGGCTCTCACAGATACGCAGTATTTT.

A few counts support this clonotype. The chain is built from TRBV2 and TRBJ2-7, with D tentatively TRBD1 (6 bases). With 11 bases removed from V and 2 bases from J, the gap between germline ends came to 19 bases. The CDR3 totals 14 residues. Germline V gene sequence: CDR1 SNHLY, CDR2 FYNNEI. CDR3 DNA sequence: TGTGCCCGCCAACAGGGAACGTCTCCCTACGAGCAGTACTTC. Its protein product is CARQQGTSPYEQYF. Based on the CDR3 plus reference TRBV2 and TRBJ2-7, the full variable domain is EPEVTQTPSHQVTQMGQEVILRCVPISNHLYFYWYRQILGQKVEFLVSFYNNEISEKSEIFDDQFSVERPDGSNFTLKIRSTKLEDSAMYFCARQQGTSPYEQYFGPGTRLTVT.